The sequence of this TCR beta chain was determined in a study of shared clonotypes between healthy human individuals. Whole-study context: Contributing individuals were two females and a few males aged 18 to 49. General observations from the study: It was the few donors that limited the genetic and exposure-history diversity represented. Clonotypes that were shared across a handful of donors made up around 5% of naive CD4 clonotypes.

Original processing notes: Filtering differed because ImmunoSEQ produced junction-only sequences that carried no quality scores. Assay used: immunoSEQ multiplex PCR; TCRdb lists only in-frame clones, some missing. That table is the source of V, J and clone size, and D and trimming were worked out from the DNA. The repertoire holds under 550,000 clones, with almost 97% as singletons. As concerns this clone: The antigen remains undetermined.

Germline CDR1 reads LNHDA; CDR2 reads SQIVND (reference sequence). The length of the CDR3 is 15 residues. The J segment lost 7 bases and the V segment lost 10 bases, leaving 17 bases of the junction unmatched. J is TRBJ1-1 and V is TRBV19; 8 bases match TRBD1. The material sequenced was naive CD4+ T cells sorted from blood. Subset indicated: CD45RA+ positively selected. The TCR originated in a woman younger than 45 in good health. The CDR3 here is CATRNPQGARDEAFF. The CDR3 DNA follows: TGTGCCACCCGAAACCCTCAGGGGGCCCGAGATGAAGCTTTCTTT. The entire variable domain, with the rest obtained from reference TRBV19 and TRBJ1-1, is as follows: DGGITQSPKYLFRKEGQNVTLSCEQNLNHDAMYWYRQDPGQGLRLIYYSQIVNDFQKGDIAEGYSVSREKKESFPLTVTSAQKNPTAFYLCATRNPQGARDEAFFGQGTRLTVV.